This entry lists 32 T cell receptor beta chains sequenced from one sample in a study of cytomegalovirus exposure and HLA in healthy donors. The PCR was carried out with 60 Vbeta primers and 13 Jbeta primers. Assay: immunoSEQ multiplex PCR; the TCRdb copy retains only in-frame clones and omits some. The sample includes some 190,000 clones, about 77% of them seen just once. The sample was PBMCs. These receptors were obtained from a woman aged 25-40 years in good health and CMV-seropositive.

This chain joins TRBV27 and TRBJ1-3, with TRBD1 matching over 7 bases. V lost 4 bases to trimming and J lost 0 bases; unmatched junction nucleotides: 9. The germline V gene encodes CDR1 MNHEY and CDR2 SMNVEV (reference sequence). The CDR3 has 17 amino acids. CDR3 residues: CASSSLYRGDSGNTIYF. CDR3 nucleotides: TGTGCCAGCAGTTCCCTTTACAGGGGCGACTCTGGAAACACCATATATTTT.

In the case of this clone: Germline is not matched at one junction end, which may reflect a read error. The chain combines TRBV13 with TRBJ2-7; tentative D call: TRBD2 (5 bases). Germline V lookup: CDR1 PRHDT, CDR2 FYEKMQ (reference sequence). The CDR3 covers 14 residues. The CDR3 here is CASSLGGSDHEQHF. Here the CDR3 DNA reads TGTGCCAGCAGCTTAGGGGGTAGCGACCACGAGCAGCACTTC.

This chain joins TRBV25-1 and TRBJ2-1, with 8 bases fitting TRBD1. The CDR3 is 18 residues long. Per germline, CDR1 MGHDK and CDR2 SYGVNS. V was pared by 2 bases and J by 7 bases, with 16 bases of the junction left unmatched. The CDR3 spells CASSEVDRTGRRPNEQFF. The CDR3 region has the DNA TGTGCCAGCAGTGAAGTCGACCGGACAGGGAGGCGCCCAAATGAGCAGTTCTTC.

This rearrangement joins TRBV19 to TRBJ1-6; D is ambiguous. V shed 6 bases and J shed 7 bases, with 13 bases lying between them. Germline values: CDR1 LNHDA, CDR2 SQIVND (reference sequence). The CDR3 sequence is 14 residues long. CDR3 coding DNA: TGTGCCAGTAGCGGGGTTCGGAGGAATTCACCCCTCCACTTT. Translation: CASSGVRRNSPLHF.

Comments on this clone: One end of the junction is discordant with germline, which a read error may explain. In the same sample, other DNA sequences code for this CDR3. The rearrangement links TRBV5-8 to TRBJ1-6, with D perhaps TRBD1 (6 bases). Germline CDR1 reads SGHTS; CDR2 reads YDEGEE. The CDR3 spans 15 residues. In DNA, the CDR3 is TGTGCTAGCAGCTCCGGACAGCCGAATAATTCACCCCTCCACTTT. This sequence encodes CASSSGQPNNSPLHF. Full variable domain (missing parts from reference TRBV5-8 and TRBJ1-6): EAGVTQSPTHLIKTRGQQATLRCSPISGHTSVYWYQQALGLGLQFLLWYDEGEERNRGNFPPRFSGRQFPNYSSELNVNALELEDSALYLCASSSGQPNNSPLHFGNGTRLTVT.

This chain links TRBV12-5 with TRBJ1-2; tentatively, D is TRBD1 (6 bases). Germline V gene data show CDR1 as LGHNT and CDR2 as FRNRAP. The CDR3 has 21 amino acids. The germline V and J ends were trimmed by 0 bases and 4 bases, with 30 bases remaining between them. CDR3 amino acids: CASGLVWAWAPRGGGPYGYTF. For the CDR3, the DNA is TGTGCTAGTGGTTTGGTATGGGCCTGGGCTCCCAGAGGGGGGGGGCCCTATGGCTACACCTTC. Looking up the rest from reference TRBV12-5 and TRBJ1-2 gives the full variable domain: DARVTQTPRHKVTEMGQEVTMRCQPILGHNTVFWYRQTMMQGLELLAYFRNRAPLDDSGMPKDRFSAEMPDATLATLKIQPSEPRDSAVYFCASGLVWAWAPRGGGPYGYTFGSGTRLTVV.

The chain has TRBV4-2 and TRBJ2-2; the match to TRBD2 covers 14 bases. Germline loops: CDR1 LGHNA, CDR2 YNFKEQ. J was trimmed by 8 bases and V by 0 bases; bases with no gene match: 14. The CDR3 consists of 20 residues. The CDR3 spells CASSQDRTSGGQWIGGELFF. The CDR3, as DNA: TGTGCCAGCAGCCAAGATAGGACTAGCGGGGGGCAGTGGATCGGAGGGGAGCTGTTTTTT.

V is TRBV5-8 and J is TRBJ2-1; 10 nucleotides align to TRBD2. This CDR3 spans 16 amino acids. Germline-derived CDR1 and CDR2 are SGHTS and YDEGEE. Trimming cost V 2 bases and J 4 bases; bases outside gene matches: 6. CDR3 DNA: TGTGCCAGCAGCTTCCCTAGCGGGGGTACTTACAATGAGCAGTTCTTC. It specifies CASSFPSGGTYNEQFF.

The chain carries TRBV5-6 and TRBJ2-5; D remains ambiguous. CDR1 and CDR2 from the germline V gene are SGHDT and YYEEEE. Trimming removed 0 bases at V and 5 bases at J, with 14 bases between. The CDR3 has 15 amino acids. CDR3 sequence reads: CASSLEARRYETQYF. The CDR3 DNA sequence: TGTGCCAGCAGCTTGGAGGCGCGGCGGTATGAGACCCAGTACTTC.

J is TRBJ2-3 and V is TRBV18; D ambiguous. This CDR3 region has 15 residues. Germline lookup yields CDR1 KGHSH and CDR2 LQKENI. Trimming pared 3 bases from V and 2 bases from J, leaving 12 bases between. The CDR3 DNA reads as TGTGCCAGCTCACCTCGGCAGGCTAACACAGATACGCAGTATTTT. This codes for CASSPRQANTDTQYF.

Comment on this clone: An end of the junction differs from the germline gene, which may be a read error. This chain joins TRBV30 and TRBJ2-7; 11 nucleotides align to TRBD1. This CDR3 is 12 amino acids long. Looked up from germline, CDR1 is GTSNPN and CDR2 is SVGIG (reference sequence). The CDR3 spells CAWSLSPGTGGF. As DNA, the CDR3 is TGTGCCTGGAGTCTCTCCCCCGGGACAGGGGGCTTC.

V usage is TRBV5-4 and J usage is TRBJ2-3, with 7 bases lining up with TRBD2. CDR1 and CDR2 (germline): SGHNT, YYREEE (reference sequence). V was pared by 0 bases and J by 7 bases, with 11 bases of the junction left unmatched. This CDR3 spans 16 amino acids. Here the CDR3 reads CASSLVSSGTSYTQYF. In DNA form, the CDR3 reads TGTGCCAGCAGCTTGGTTTCTAGCGGTACCTCGTATACGCAGTATTTT.

The gene calls are TRBV19 and TRBJ2-7; perhaps TRBD2 as D (7 bases). CDR1 and CDR2 from the germline V gene are LNHDA and SQIVND (reference sequence). V lost 5 bases, J lost 2 bases, and 22 bases lay in between. CDR3 size: 17 residues. CDR3 coding DNA: TGTGCCAGTAGTTCCCGCGTGGGGGGGCAGGGCGCCTACGAGCAGTACTTC. Its translation: CASSSRVGGQGAYEQYF. Full variable domain (remainder filled in from reference TRBV19 and TRBJ2-7): DGGITQSPKYLFRKEGQNVTLSCEQNLNHDAMYWYRQDPGQGLRLIYYSQIVNDFQKGDIAEGYSVSREKKESFPLTVTSAQKNPTAFYLCASSSRVGGQGAYEQYFGPGTRLTVT.

The chain uses TRBV18 and TRBJ1-1; tentatively, D is TRBD1 (5 bases). CDR3 length: 18 residues. CDR1 and CDR2 from the germline V gene are KGHSH and LQKENI. V was trimmed by 1 base and J by 0 bases, leaving 18 bases between them. In DNA, the CDR3 is TGTGCCAGCTCACCACAAGGAGGGGCCAACCTCATGAACACTGAAGCTTTCTTT. This translates into CASSPQGGANLMNTEAFF.

The genes are TRBV28 and TRBJ1-2; 9 bases are shared with TRBD1. Germline lookup yields CDR1 MDHEN and CDR2 SYDVKM. V was clipped by 4 bases and J by 4 bases; unmatched bases: 7. The CDR3 is 15 residues long. In nucleotides, the CDR3 is TGTGCCAGCAGTTCAACCGGGACAGGGCTCTATGGCTACACCTTC. It specifies CASSSTGTGLYGYTF.

The gene calls are TRBV10-3 and TRBJ2-7; 9 bases match TRBD1. This CDR3 has 14 amino acids. Germline CDR1 ENHRY, CDR2 SYGVKD. Trimming cost V 5 bases and J 2 bases; bases outside gene matches: 4. The CDR3, as DNA: TGTGCCATCAGTAAGAGACAGGGGGCCTACGAGCAGTACTTC. As protein: CAISKRQGAYEQYF.

The rearrangement links TRBV5-6 to TRBJ2-5, with 9 bases identical to TRBD1. V lost 7 bases to trimming and J lost 4 bases; unmatched junction nucleotides: 5. The CDR3 contains 13 residues. Germline CDR1 SGHDT, CDR2 YYEEEE. CDR3 region: CASGGQGRETQYF. CDR3 nucleotide sequence: TGTGCCAGCGGAGGACAGGGGAGAGAGACCCAGTACTTC.

The chain links TRBV19 to TRBJ2-2; 9 nucleotides align to TRBD1. The CDR3 extends over 15 amino acids. V lost 4 bases and J lost 5; bases outside the gene matches: 5. Germline V CDR1 and CDR2: LNHDA, SQIVND (reference sequence). The CDR3 nucleotides read TGTGCCAGTAGTACGAGGACAGGGGTGACCGGGGAGCTGTTTTTT. It encodes CASSTRTGVTGELFF.

This clone was found once. This sequence joins TRBV29-1 and TRBJ2-5; 8 nucleotides align to TRBD2. The J call may be mistaken, given a closer DNA end match to TRBJ2-7. The CDR3 sequence is 15 residues long. Germline loops: CDR1 SQVTM, CDR2 ANQGSEA. CDR3 nucleotide sequence: TGCAGCGCCGGGGGGGGCAGGGAGTGCTCCTACGAGCAGTACTTC. Protein: CSAGGGRECSYEQYF.

The J gene is TRBJ1-5, the V gene TRBV4-2; D is undetermined. Deletions cut 4 bases from V and 5 bases from J, with 33 bases between. Germline CDR1 reads LGHNA; CDR2 reads YNFKEQ. The CDR3 sequence is 21 residues long. Here the CDR3 reads CASSRAVAMNSFVSRDQPQHF. The CDR3 nucleotides read TGTGCCAGCAGCCGCGCCGTAGCTATGAATTCCTTCGTTTCCCGCGATCAGCCCCAGCATTTT.

This clone appeared once. The chain has TRBV15 and TRBJ1-6; 7 nucleotides agree with TRBD1. The J segment lost 11 bases and the V segment lost 5 bases, leaving 9 bases of the junction unmatched. The length of the CDR3 is 14 residues. Germline CDR1 and CDR2: LNHNV and YYDKDF (reference sequence). The chain's CDR3 is CATSPGRQGAPLHF. In DNA form, the CDR3 reads TGTGCCACCAGCCCGGGTCGACAGGGCGCACCCCTCCACTTT.

The chain carries TRBV29-1 and TRBJ1-3, with a possible D match to TRBD1 (6 bases). The V end was cut by 7 bases, the J end by 2 bases, with 12 bases between. Germline CDR1 SQVTM, CDR2 ANQGSEA. The CDR3 loop spans 13 amino acids. The CDR3 sequence is CSATGQAGNTIYF. In DNA, the CDR3 is TGCAGCGCCACAGGGCAGGCTGGAAACACCATATATTTT.

Only a few counts were recorded for this clone. The chain uses TRBV9 and TRBJ2-1; TRBD2 agrees at 8 bases. This CDR3 region has 14 residues. CDR1 and CDR2 from the germline V gene are SGDLS and YYNGEE. Losses at the gene ends were 6 bases for V and 7 bases for J; bases not matched to a gene: 9. The CDR3 DNA reads TGTGCCAGCAACGGGGGGGGGATTTGGAATGAGCAGTTCTTC. Its protein product is CASNGGGIWNEQFF.

The chain employs TRBV2 and TRBJ2-1, with a tentative D call TRBD1 (6 bases). The CDR3 length is 14 residues. V lost 8 bases, J lost 0 bases, and 11 bases lay in between. CDR1 and CDR2 (germline): SNHLY, FYNNEI. CDR3 loop: CASYRDNSYNEQFF. CDR3 coding DNA: TGTGCCAGCTACCGGGACAACTCCTACAATGAGCAGTTCTTC.

This clone was counted a few times. The same CDR3 is also encoded by other DNA sequences in this sample. This chain uses TRBV5-1 with TRBJ2-7, with 7 positions matching TRBD1. Germline V gene sequence: CDR1 SGHRS, CDR2 YFSETQ. The CDR3 runs to 14 residues. The V segment lost 4 bases and the J segment 0 bases; nucleotides outside the gene matches: 4. The CDR3 sequence is CASSPRDSSYEQYF. In DNA, the CDR3 is TGCGCCAGCAGCCCACGGGACAGCTCCTACGAGCAGTACTTC.

This clone was observed a single time. The V call is TRBV27, the J call TRBJ2-5, with 7 bases aligning to TRBD1. The end of the DNA aligns better with TRBJ2-7, so the J call may be wrong. This CDR3 has 14 amino acids. From germline, CDR1 is MNHEY and CDR2 SMNVEV (reference sequence). In DNA form, the CDR3 reads TGTGCCAGCTCACAGGGGCCGAGCTCCTACGAGCAGTACTTC. Its protein product is CASSQGPSSYEQYF.

The chain employs TRBV10-2 and TRBJ2-1, with 9 bases matching TRBD2. The junction had 6 bases not matched to a gene; V was cut back by 2 bases and J by 7 bases. This CDR3 spans 15 amino acids. Germline V gene data show CDR1 as WSHSY and CDR2 as SAAADI. CDR3 amino acids: CASSEPGLAANEQFF. Written as DNA, the CDR3 is TGCGCCAGCAGTGAGCCGGGACTAGCCGCAAATGAGCAGTTCTTC.

Here the CDR3 DNA reads TGTGCCAGCAGCACGGACAGGGGCGCTAATTCACCCCTCCACTTT. Its protein is CASSTDRGANSPLHF. The rearrangement uses TRBV7-2 and TRBJ1-6; 9 positions agree with TRBD1. Trimming cost V 5 bases and J 6 bases; bases outside gene matches: 5. The CDR3 consists of 15 residues. From germline, CDR1 is SGHTA and CDR2 FQGNSA.

The CDR3 region has the DNA TGTGCCAGCACAGGCAGCCTTAATGAAAAACTGTTTTTT. It specifies CASTGSLNEKLFF. The rearrangement uses TRBV6-5 and TRBJ1-4; D is ambiguous. The V and J ends lost 7 bases and 4 bases respectively, with 10 bases between them. The CDR3 has 13 residues. The germline gives CDR1 MNHEY, CDR2 SVGAGI.

This clone was counted a few times. The V call is TRBV5-8, the J call TRBJ1-4; 8 bases are a match to TRBD1. Germline V gene sequence: CDR1 SGHTS, CDR2 YDEGEE. J gave up 7 bases and V 4 bases, and 6 bases lay outside the gene matches. The CDR3 consists of 14 residues. The CDR3 is CASSIRDRFEKLFF. The CDR3 coding sequence is TGTGCCAGCAGCATCCGGGACAGGTTTGAAAAACTGTTTTTT.

Only one count was recorded for this clone. The chain joins TRBV28 to TRBJ2-7; D not resolved. The V end was cut by 5 bases, the J end by 4 bases, with 9 bases between. Germline-derived CDR1 and CDR2 are MDHEN and SYDVKM. The CDR3 contains 12 residues. The chain's CDR3 is CASSADLYEQYF. The CDR3 nucleotides read TGTGCCAGCAGTGCCGATCTATACGAGCAGTACTTC.

CDR3 DNA: TGCGCCAGCAGCTTCGGCCAGGGTAGCTTGGATACGCAGTATTTT. Its translation is CASSFGQGSLDTQYF. The chain is built from TRBV5-1 and TRBJ2-3, with a tentative D call TRBD1 (5 bases). Per the germline V gene, CDR1 is SGHRS and CDR2 is YFSETQ. The CDR3 spans 15 residues. V dropped 2 bases and J dropped 6 bases, with 16 bases sitting between them.